The sequence of this TCR beta chain was determined in a study of T cell responses to AZD1222 COVID-19 vaccine. Note on this clone: Its antigen remains unknown.

Study conclusions and caveats: No day 14 peak samples; only post-peak repertoires were characterized.

TCRdb keeps only in-frame clones here, not all; method: immunoSEQ multiplex PCR. The sample lists about 130,000 clones; more than 70% were seen once. The CDR3 covers 15 residues. Germline assignment: CDR1 SGHTA and CDR2 FQGNSA. V shed 5 bases and J shed 5 bases, with 16 bases lying between them. The TCR originated in an adult in good health. The sample in question was peripheral blood, obtained on day 0 of AZD1222 vaccination. The gene calls are TRBV7-2 and TRBJ1-5, with D perhaps TRBD1 (5 bases). CDR3 bases: TGTGCCAGCAGCCCACGGAGGTGGGGGTATCAGCCCCAGCATTTT. Amino acids: CASSPRRWGYQPQHF.